This T cell receptor (beta chain) was profiled in a study of cytomegalovirus exposure and HLA in healthy donors. The CDR3 sequence is 16 residues long. Germline CDR1 and CDR2: MNHNY and SVGAGI (reference sequence). The ends lost 6 bases at V and 2 bases at J; junction bases unmatched: 7. On this clone: Its matching antigen is unknown.

Study-level results: TRBV6-2, TRBV6-3 and some other V segments were excluded as indistinguishable. A later analysis by the authors found several of the most significant clusters apparently linked to common viral pathogens. Later genetic work tied a missense DCLRE1C variant to beta-chain V and J trimming.

Healthy bone marrow donors made up the cohort. PCR employed 60 Vbeta and 13 Jbeta primers. Repertoires were generated with immunoSEQ multiplex PCR, while TCRdb's copy carries only in-frame clones and drops some. The data hold 100,000 to 150,000 clones, with 79% observed a single time. Sequenced input: PBMCs. The receptor's source is a male donor in good health and CMV-seronegative. The chain links TRBV6-6 to TRBJ2-1; 10 positions match TRBD1. The CDR3 spells CASRSDRGQAYNEQFF. The CDR3 DNA is TGTGCCAGCAGATCCGACAGGGGGCAGGCCTACAATGAGCAGTTCTTC.